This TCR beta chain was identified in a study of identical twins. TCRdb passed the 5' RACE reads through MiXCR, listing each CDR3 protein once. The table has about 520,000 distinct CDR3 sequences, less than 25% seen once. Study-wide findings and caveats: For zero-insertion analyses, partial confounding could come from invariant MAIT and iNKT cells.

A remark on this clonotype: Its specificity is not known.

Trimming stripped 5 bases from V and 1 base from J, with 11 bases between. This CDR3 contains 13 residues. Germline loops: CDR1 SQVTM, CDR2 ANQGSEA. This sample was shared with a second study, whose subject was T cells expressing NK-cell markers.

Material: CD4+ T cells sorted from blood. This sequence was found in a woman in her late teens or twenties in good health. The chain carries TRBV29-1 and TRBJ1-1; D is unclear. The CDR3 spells CSVFRISNTEAFF. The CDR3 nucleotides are TGCAGCGTTTTCCGGATTTCGAACACTGAAGCTTTCTTT.